This T cell receptor beta chain was documented in a study of CD8+ T cells in alopecia areata. The authors extracted RNA and reverse transcribed it into cDNA as the sequencing template. Produced via immunoSEQ multiplex PCR; TCRdb's table is partial and in-frame only. Of some 120,000 clones in the sample, 61% were seen once. Germline values: CDR1 SGHNT, CDR2 YYREEE (reference sequence). V was cut by 0 bases and J by 5 bases, with 6 bases left in between. This CDR3 spans 13 amino acids. Study findings and constraints: In scalp, tofacitinib significantly decreased clonality and expanded CD8+ clones among the top 100.

A remark on this clone: Its antigen is unidentified.

Treatment specified: oral pan-JAK inhibitor, 5-10 mg twice daily. Source: CD4+ T cells sorted from blood, taken at week 4, from a patient treated with tofacitinib. This rearrangement joins TRBV5-4 to TRBJ2-1; D not certain. This sequence was found in a human donor with alopecia areata. DNA for the CDR3: TGTGCCAGCAGCTTGGATTGGAACAATGAGCAGTTCTTC. It specifies CASSLDWNNEQFF.